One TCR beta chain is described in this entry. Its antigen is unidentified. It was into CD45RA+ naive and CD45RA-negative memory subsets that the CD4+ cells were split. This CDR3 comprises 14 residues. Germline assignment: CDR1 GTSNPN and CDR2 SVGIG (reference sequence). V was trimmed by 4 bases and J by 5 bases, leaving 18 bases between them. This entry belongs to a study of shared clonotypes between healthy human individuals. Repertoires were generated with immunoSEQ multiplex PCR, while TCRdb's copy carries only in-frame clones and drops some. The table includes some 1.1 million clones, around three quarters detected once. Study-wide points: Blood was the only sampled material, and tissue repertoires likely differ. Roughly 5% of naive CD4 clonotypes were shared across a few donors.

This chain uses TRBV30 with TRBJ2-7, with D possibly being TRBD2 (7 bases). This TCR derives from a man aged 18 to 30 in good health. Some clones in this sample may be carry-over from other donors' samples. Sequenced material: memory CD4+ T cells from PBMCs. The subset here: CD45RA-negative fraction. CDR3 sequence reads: CAWIQAGALDEQYF. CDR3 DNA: TGTGCCTGGATTCAGGCGGGGGCCTTGGACGAGCAGTACTTC.